Below are 9 T cell receptor beta chains sequenced from a single sample in a study of siplizumab effects on memory and regulatory T cells. Clones were sequenced by immunoSEQ multiplex PCR, and TCRdb holds only the in-frame ones, with some missing. The sample lists around 86,000 clones; 94% were seen once. The specimen sequenced was non-Treg CD4+ T cells sorted from blood. The receptors come from a human donor in good health.

The CDR3 here is CASSDPPLAGISSDTQYF. CDR3 coding DNA: TGCGCCAGCAGTGACCCTCCGTTAGCGGGGATAAGTTCAGATACGCAGTATTTT. This chain uses TRBV10-2 with TRBJ2-3; TRBD2 agrees at 8 bases. Germline loops: CDR1 WSHSY, CDR2 SAAADI. The J segment lost 4 bases and the V segment lost 3 bases, leaving 15 bases of the junction unmatched. The CDR3 totals 18 residues.

V and J are TRBV6-5 and TRBJ1-6, with a possible D match to TRBD1 (6 bases). CDR1 and CDR2 from the germline V gene are MNHEY and SVGAGI. The CDR3 length is 13 residues. Trimming left V 8 bases short and J 10 bases short, with 15 bases between. CDR3 sequence reads: CASGNREASPLHF. The CDR3 DNA sequence: TGTGCCAGCGGGAACAGGGAGGCCTCACCCCTCCACTTT.

CDR3 sequence (DNA): TGTGCCTGGAGTGGGCTTTACTCTGGAAACACCATATATTTT. Translated: CAWSGLYSGNTIYF. The V gene is TRBV30, the J gene TRBJ1-3; D gene uncertain. There are 14 residues in the CDR3. V was pared by 1 base and J by 0 bases, with 7 bases between. The V gene's germline CDR1 is GTSNPN and CDR2 SVGIG (reference sequence). Full variable domain (missing parts from reference TRBV30 and TRBJ1-3): SQTIHQWPATLVQPVGSPLSLECTVEGTSNPNLYWYRQAAGRGLQLLFYSVGIGQISSEVPQNLSASRPQDRQFILSSKKLLLSDSGFYLCAWSGLYSGNTIYFGEGSWLTVV.

The gene calls are TRBV5-5 and TRBJ2-2, with 9 positions matching TRBD1. CDR1 is SGHKS and CDR2 is YYEKEE in the germline V gene (reference sequence). The ends lost 4 bases at V and 7 bases at J; junction bases unmatched: 11. The CDR3 consists of 16 residues. The CDR3 loop reads CASSPPYRGRIGELFF. The CDR3 coding sequence is TGTGCCAGCAGCCCACCTTACAGGGGGCGTATCGGGGAGCTGTTTTTT.

The chain employs TRBV5-4 and TRBJ2-5; no definite D call. The CDR3 spans 13 residues. Germline CDR1 and CDR2: SGHNT and YYREEE (reference sequence). V lost 4 bases, J lost 1 base, and 8 bases lay in between. The DNA for the CDR3 is TGTGCCAGCAGCCTGAAGGGCCAAGAGACCCAGTACTTC. Its translation is CASSLKGQETQYF.

The rearrangement joins TRBV2 to TRBJ2-1; 8 nucleotides match TRBD2. V was clipped by 2 bases and J by 10 bases; unmatched bases: 13. This CDR3 spans 16 amino acids. CDR1 is SNHLY, CDR2 FYNNEI, per germline. In nucleotides, the CDR3 is TGTGCCAGCAGTGAATTGGCGGGAGGAATCGGCGGGGAGCAGTTCTTC. Translating gives CASSELAGGIGGEQFF. Based on the CDR3 plus reference TRBV2 and TRBJ2-1, the full variable domain is EPEVTQTPSHQVTQMGQEVILRCVPISNHLYFYWYRQILGQKVEFLVSFYNNEISEKSEIFDDQFSVERPDGSNFTLKIRSTKLEDSAMYFCASSELAGGIGGEQFFGPGTRLTVL.

This clone was detected only a few times. The rearrangement uses TRBV4-2 and TRBJ1-4; D uncertain. CDR3 length: 17 residues. The germline CDR1 and CDR2 sequences are LGHNA and YNFKEQ. The V end lost 2 bases, the J end lost 0 bases, and 13 bases lay between the germline ends. CDR3: CASSQIWERATNEKLFF. The CDR3 DNA reads as TGTGCCAGCAGCCAAATTTGGGAGCGTGCAACTAATGAAAAACTGTTTTTT.

The chain carries TRBV20-1 and TRBJ2-7; no definite D call. Trimming removed 6 bases at V and 3 bases at J, with 9 bases between. Germline values: CDR1 DFQATT, CDR2 SNEGSKA (reference sequence). The CDR3 contains 11 residues. CDR3 in DNA: TGCAGTGCGAAACAGAGCTACGAGCAGTACTTC. It codes for CSAKQSYEQYF.

The V and J genes are TRBV7-2 and TRBJ2-5, with TRBD2 matching 8 bases. The V segment lost 1 base and the J segment 5 bases; nucleotides outside the gene matches: 3. Germline CDR1 reads SGHTA; CDR2 reads FQGNSA. The CDR3 covers 14 residues. The CDR3 sequence is CASSLGTSRETQYF. The CDR3, as DNA: TGTGCCAGCAGCTTAGGGACTAGCCGGGAGACCCAGTACTTC.